This paragraph reports one T cell receptor beta chain. Its target is unknown. With 60 Vbeta and 13 Jbeta primers, the PCR was carried out. Produced via immunoSEQ multiplex PCR; TCRdb's table is partial and in-frame only. The sample lists 100,000 to 150,000 clones; roughly 77% were seen once. Although they were nominally healthy when sampled, donors likely had unrecorded immune exposures. From germline, CDR1 is SNHLY and CDR2 FYNNEI. The CDR3 runs to 13 residues. V was trimmed by 1 base and J by 7 bases, leaving 10 bases between them. The sample belongs to a study of cytomegalovirus exposure and HLA in healthy donors. Looking at the study overall: Earlier work reported 110 million or so unique TCR beta sequences from 150 million to 200 million T cells. Whole-study results and caveats: Researchers had no immune exposure information except CMV serostatus available. According to an earlier analysis, most TCR beta V segments yielded productive rearrangements about 87% or about 30% of the time.

The sample taken for sequencing was PBMCs. This sequence joins TRBV2 and TRBJ2-5; D ambiguous. The origin of this receptor is a middle-aged woman in good health and CMV-seropositive. The CDR3 bases are TGTGCCAGCAGTGAAGACAGCCTTGGGACCCAGTACTTC. Amino acid sequence: CASSEDSLGTQYF.